Listed here are 5 T cell receptor beta chains from one sample, sequenced in a study of graft-versus-host responses after intestinal transplantation. Repertoires were generated with immunoSEQ multiplex PCR, while TCRdb's copy carries only in-frame clones and drops some. This table holds about 120,000 clones, 90% to 95% found once. Their target antigens are unknown. Sequencing used unstimulated CD8+ T cells sorted from spleen or lymph node cells, obtained before intestinal transplant. The origin of the receptors is a human donor who received an intestinal transplant.

This clone occurred once. This chain connects TRBV27 to TRBJ2-1; tentative D call: TRBD2 (5 bases). The CDR3 consists of 14 residues. Trimming took 3 bases from V and 6 from J, leaving 12 bases between them. Per the germline V gene, CDR1 is MNHEY and CDR2 is SMNVEV (reference sequence). The CDR3 protein is CASSFSYRGNEQFF. The CDR3 bases are TGTGCCAGCAGTTTTTCATACCGGGGCAATGAGCAGTTCTTC.

This chain connects TRBV19 to TRBJ1-1; weak D call: TRBD1 (6 bases). The ends were cut back, 4 bases at V and 0 bases at J, with 18 bases in the middle. Germline CDR1 is LNHDA and CDR2 is SQIVND (reference sequence). The CDR3 has 17 residues. The DNA of the CDR3 is TGTGCCAGTAGTACTCTCACAGGGAACTGGGTGAACACTGAAGCTTTCTTT. Amino acids: CASSTLTGNWVNTEAFF.

V usage is TRBV7-9 and J usage is TRBJ1-1; the D is unclear. In germline, CDR1 is SEHNR, CDR2 FQNEAQ (reference sequence). V was clipped by 5 bases and J by 3 bases, with 13 bases between them. The length of the CDR3 is 14 residues. CDR3: CASSPVGVDTEAFF. The DNA of the CDR3 is TGTGCCAGCAGCCCGGTCGGGGTAGACACTGAAGCTTTCTTT.

This clone was found once. The chain carries TRBV5-4 and TRBJ2-5; 9 positions agree with TRBD2. V was pared by 4 bases and J by 2 bases, with 3 bases of the junction left unmatched. Germline CDR1 reads SGHNT; CDR2 reads YYREEE (reference sequence). This CDR3 comprises 14 residues. DNA of the CDR3: TGTGCCAGCAGCAACCTAGCGGGACAAGAGACCCAGTACTTC. Its translation is CASSNLAGQETQYF.

The gene calls are TRBV2 and TRBJ2-7; D might be TRBD2 (6 bases). Germline V CDR1 and CDR2: SNHLY, FYNNEI. Trimming cost V 9 bases and J 6 bases, with 24 bases left between them. This CDR3 has 15 residues. CDR3 DNA: TGTGCCAGTAAAATCACGGGGGTTCGTCGAAGCGAGCAGTACTTC. Encoded protein: CASKITGVRRSEQYF.